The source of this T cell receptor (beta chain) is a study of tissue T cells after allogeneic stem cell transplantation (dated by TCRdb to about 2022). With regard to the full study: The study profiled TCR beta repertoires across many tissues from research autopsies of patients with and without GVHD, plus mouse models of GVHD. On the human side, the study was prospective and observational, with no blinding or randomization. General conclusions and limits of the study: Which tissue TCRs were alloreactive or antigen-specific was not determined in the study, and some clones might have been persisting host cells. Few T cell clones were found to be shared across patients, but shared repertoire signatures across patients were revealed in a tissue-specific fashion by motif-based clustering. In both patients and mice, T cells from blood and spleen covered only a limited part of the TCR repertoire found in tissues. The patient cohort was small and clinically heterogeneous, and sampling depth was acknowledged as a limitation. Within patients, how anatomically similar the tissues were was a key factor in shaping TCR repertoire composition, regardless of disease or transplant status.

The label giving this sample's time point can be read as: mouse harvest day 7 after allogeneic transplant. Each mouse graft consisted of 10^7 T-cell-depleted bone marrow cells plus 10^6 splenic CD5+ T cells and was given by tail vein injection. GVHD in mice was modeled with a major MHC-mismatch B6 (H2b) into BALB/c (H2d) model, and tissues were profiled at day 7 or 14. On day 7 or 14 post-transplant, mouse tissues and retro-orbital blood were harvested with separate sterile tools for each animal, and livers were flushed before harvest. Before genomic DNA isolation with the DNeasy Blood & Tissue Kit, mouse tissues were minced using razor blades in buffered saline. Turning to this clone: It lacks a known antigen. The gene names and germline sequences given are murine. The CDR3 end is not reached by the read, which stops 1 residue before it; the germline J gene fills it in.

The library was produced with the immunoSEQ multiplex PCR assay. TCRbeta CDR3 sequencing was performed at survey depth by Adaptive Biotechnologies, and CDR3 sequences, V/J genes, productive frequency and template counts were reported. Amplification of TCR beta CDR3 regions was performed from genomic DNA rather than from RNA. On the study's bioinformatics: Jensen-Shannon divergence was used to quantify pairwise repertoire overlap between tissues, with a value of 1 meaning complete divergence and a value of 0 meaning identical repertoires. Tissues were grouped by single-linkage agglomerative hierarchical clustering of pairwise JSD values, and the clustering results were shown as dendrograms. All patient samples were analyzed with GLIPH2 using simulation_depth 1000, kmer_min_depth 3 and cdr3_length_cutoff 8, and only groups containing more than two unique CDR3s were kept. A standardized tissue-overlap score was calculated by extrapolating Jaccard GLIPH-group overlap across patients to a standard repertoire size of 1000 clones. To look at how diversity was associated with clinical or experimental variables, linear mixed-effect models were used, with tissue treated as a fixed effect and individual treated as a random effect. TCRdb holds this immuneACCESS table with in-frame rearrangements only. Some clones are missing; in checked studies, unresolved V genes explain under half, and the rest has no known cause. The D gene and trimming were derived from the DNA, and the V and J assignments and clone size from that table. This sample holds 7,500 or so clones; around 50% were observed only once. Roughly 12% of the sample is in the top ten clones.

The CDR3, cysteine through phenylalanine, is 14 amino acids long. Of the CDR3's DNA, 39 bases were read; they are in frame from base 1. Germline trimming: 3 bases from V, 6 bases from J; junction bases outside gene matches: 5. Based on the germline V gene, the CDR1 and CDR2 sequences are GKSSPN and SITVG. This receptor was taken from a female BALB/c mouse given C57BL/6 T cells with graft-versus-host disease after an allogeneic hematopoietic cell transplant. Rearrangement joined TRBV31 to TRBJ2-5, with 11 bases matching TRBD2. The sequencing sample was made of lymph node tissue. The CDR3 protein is CAWSPDWGVDTQYF. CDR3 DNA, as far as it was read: TGTGCCTGGAGCCCGGACTGGGGGGTTGACACCCAGTAC.